This T cell receptor beta chain comes out of a study of blood T cell repertoires in COVID-19. Germline CDR1 is SNHLY and CDR2 is FYNNEI. The V gene end was trimmed by 2 bases and the J gene end by 5 bases; junction bases not matched to a gene: 1. The length of the CDR3 is 14 residues. Authors' processing steps: Estimation of nucleated cell counts relied on the amplification of reference gene primers. Profiled with immunoSEQ multiplex PCR; TCRdb holds only in-frame clones, not every one. V, J and clone size were drawn from that table, and D and trimming were deduced from the DNA. The table records almost 95,000 clones, 72% of them present only once.

The receptor was derived from a woman in her sixties in a cohort sampled during active or convalescent COVID-19. The rearrangement joins TRBV2 to TRBJ2-2, with 8 bases that match TRBD2. The specimen was peripheral blood. In nucleotides, the CDR3 is TGTGCCAGCAGTGAACGGGGGGGTACCGGGGAGCTGTTTTTT. Translating gives CASSERGGTGELFF.